One and the same sample provided the 24 T cell receptor beta chains below, sequenced in a study of blood T cells in healthy people across ages. It was with a sample-barcoded 5' primer and a J-beta primer mix that a second PCR of roughly 6 to 12 cycles was run. TCRdb re-derived calls from the 5' RACE reads in MiXCR, one entry per CDR3 protein. The table includes 1.5 million to 2 million distinct CDR3 sequences, 28% detected once. Sequenced material: blood. The receptors here all came from a woman aged 25 to 39 in good health.

The gene calls are TRBV5-1 and TRBJ1-6; 8 bases match TRBD1. The CDR3 length is 16 residues. Trimming cost V 3 bases and J 7 bases; bases outside gene matches: 9. Germline CDR1 reads SGHRS; CDR2 reads YFSETQ. CDR3 sequence: CASSYSLGQENSPLHF. The DNA of the CDR3 is TGCGCCAGCAGCTATTCACTGGGACAGGAAAATTCACCCCTCCACTTT.

This clonotype was observed a few times. The rearrangement uses TRBV7-2 and TRBJ1-4; the D gene is possibly TRBD1 (5 bases). Per the germline V gene, CDR1 is SGHTA and CDR2 is FQGNSA. This CDR3 is 14 amino acids long. Trimming cost V 5 bases and J 7 bases, with 14 bases left between them. The CDR3 reads CASSPGTGSEKLFF. The CDR3 DNA reads as TGTGCCAGCAGCCCCGGGACGGGCAGTGAAAAACTGTTTTTT.

To note about this clonotype: The junction and the germline gene differ at one end; a read error may be behind it. The chain has TRBV19 and TRBJ2-1; D possibly corresponds to TRBD2 (6 bases). The CDR3 has 15 amino acids. CDR1 LNHDA and CDR2 SQIVND come from the germline V gene (reference sequence). CDR3 residues: CACSPSSREWNEQFF. The CDR3 region has the DNA TGTGCCTGTAGTCCCTCCTCTCGGGAGTGGAATGAGCAGTTCTTC.

This clonotype came up a few times. The chain has TRBV29-1 and TRBJ2-2, with 10 bases that match TRBD2. The CDR3 runs 15 residues. Unmatched junction bases numbered 6, after V lost 3 bases and J lost 5 bases. Germline CDR1 reads SQVTM; CDR2 reads ANQGSEA. CDR3 loop: CSVDSGGFGTGELFF. The CDR3 DNA reads TGCAGCGTTGATAGCGGGGGGTTTGGAACCGGGGAGCTGTTTTTT.

A remark on this clonotype: Possible read error: a much larger clone is one base away. V gene TRBV25-1 combines with J gene TRBJ2-1, with 11 bases aligning to TRBD2. Per germline, CDR1 MGHDK and CDR2 SYGVNS. This CDR3 comprises 16 residues. The CDR3 nucleotides read TGTGCCGGCAGTGAGATAGCGGGAGGGGTGTACAATGAGCAGTTCTTC. Residues: CAGSEIAGGVYNEQFF.

This clonotype was recorded a few times. CDR3 loop: CASSSAGTSGDMYQETQYF. DNA for the CDR3: TGTGCCAGCAGCTCCGCTGGGACTAGCGGGGACATGTACCAAGAGACCCAGTACTTC. This chain links TRBV13 with TRBJ2-5, with 13 bases fitting TRBD2. CDR1 is PRHDT, CDR2 FYEKMQ, per germline (reference sequence). This CDR3 has 19 amino acids. The V segment lost 4 bases and the J segment 0 bases; nucleotides outside the gene matches: 11.

This chain joins TRBV4-3 and TRBJ2-3; 8 bases match TRBD2. This CDR3 comprises 17 residues. CDR1 is LGHNA, CDR2 YSLEER, per germline. Trimming at V came to 0 bases and at J to 4 bases, leaving 9 bases not matched to a gene. The CDR3 sequence: CASSQEGKGAGADTQYF. The DNA for the CDR3 is TGCGCCAGCAGCCAAGAAGGCAAGGGAGCGGGAGCAGATACGCAGTATTTT.

In its sample, this clonotype was seen a few times. With a much larger clone just one base away, this may be a read error. V and J are TRBV14 and TRBJ2-5, with D possibly matching TRBD2 (5 bases). TRBJ2-7 explains the end of the DNA better; the J call may be wrong. Germline V gene data show CDR1 as SGHDN and CDR2 as FVKESK. The CDR3 spans 13 residues. The CDR3 region is CANSRLAFLEQYF. CDR3 coding DNA: TGTGCCAACAGCCGCCTAGCCTTCCTCGAGCAGTACTTC.

This clonotype was counted only a few times. The CDR3 is CASSRIRNTEAFF. The CDR3 DNA follows: TGTGCCAGCAGCCGGATTCGGAACACTGAAGCTTTCTTT. The chain uses TRBV3-1 and TRBJ1-1, with no clear D. CDR3 length equals 13 residues. V lost 4 bases to trimming and J lost 1 base, with 7 bases between them. Germline CDR1 and CDR2: LGHDT and YNNKEL (reference sequence). Together with reference TRBV3-1 and TRBJ1-1, the CDR3 gives the full variable domain: DTAVSQTPKYLVTQMGNDKSIKCEQNLGHDTMYWYKQDSKKFLKIMFSYNNKELIINETVPNRFSPKSPDKAHLNLHINSLELGDSAVYFCASSRIRNTEAFFGQGTRLTVV.

The rearrangement uses TRBV5-1 and TRBJ2-3, with 13 bases identical to TRBD2. V dropped 3 bases and J dropped 7; count of bases not matched to a gene: 8. Per the germline V gene, CDR1 is SGHRS and CDR2 is YFSETQ. This CDR3 region has 16 residues. The CDR3, as DNA: TGCGCCAGCAGCTGGGGGACTAGCGGGATTGATTATACGCAGTATTTT. Its translation is CASSWGTSGIDYTQYF.

This clonotype was found many times. The chain is built from TRBV6-6 and TRBJ2-7; 9 bases align to TRBD1. The CDR3 length is 14 residues. V shed 6 bases, J shed 4 bases, and the junction held 7 bases outside the gene matches. The germline V gene encodes CDR1 MNHNY and CDR2 SVGAGI (reference sequence). CDR3 coding DNA: TGTGCCAGCAGACCGGGACAGGGTCGGTACGAGCAGTACTTC. It is translated as CASRPGQGRYEQYF.

The CDR3 DNA follows: TGTGCCAGCAGTTATTTGAACGGGACTTCCACCGGGGAGCTGTTTTTT. Translating it yields CASSYLNGTSTGELFF. The chain employs TRBV6-7 and TRBJ2-2; a possible D gene is TRBD2 (6 bases). TRBV6-7 is known as an ORF, though its function is uncertain. Between the trimmed V and J ends, which lost 3 bases and 4 bases, there was a span of 15 bases. The CDR3 extends over 16 amino acids.

As DNA, the CDR3 is TGTGCCAGCAGACAAACGGGGGGCAAGGGTCAGCCCCAGCATTTT. The encoded protein is CASRQTGGKGQPQHF. This chain links TRBV12-3 or TRBV12-4 with TRBJ1-5; TRBD1 might be the D (6 bases). The V end was cut by 6 bases, the J end by 6 bases, with 18 bases between. The CDR3 runs to 15 residues.

The table lists this clonotype with a few counts. The chain couples TRBV4-1 to TRBJ2-7; no reliable D call. CDR3 size: 17 residues. Germline CDR1 and CDR2: MGHRA and YSYEKL. V was clipped by 1 base and J by 3 bases, with 19 bases between them. CDR3 nucleotides: TGCGCCAGCAGCCAAGTTTTTCAAGGGTTATCTGGCTACGAGCAGTACTTC. It codes for CASSQVFQGLSGYEQYF.

This clonotype has a handful of counts. The chain joins TRBV5-1 to TRBJ2-7; D not resolved. CDR1 and CDR2 (germline): SGHRS, YFSETQ. Deletions cut 0 bases from V and 0 bases from J, with 13 bases between. This CDR3 is built from 16 residues. CDR3 loop: CASSLARTDSSYEQYF. The DNA for the CDR3 is TGCGCCAGCAGCTTGGCTAGGACGGATAGCTCCTACGAGCAGTACTTC.

This chain links TRBV12-3 or TRBV12-4 with TRBJ2-1; D not certain. The CDR3 is made up of 14 amino acids. Trimming took off 4 bases at V and 2 bases at J, with 9 bases between the two ends. DNA for the CDR3: TGTGCCAGCAGTTCCAGGAGTACCTACAATGAGCAGTTCTTC. This gives the protein CASSSRSTYNEQFF.

The chain couples TRBV6-2 or TRBV6-3 to TRBJ2-2, with D perhaps being TRBD1 or TRBD2 (5 bases each). The CDR3 extends over 15 amino acids. In germline, CDR1 is MNHEY, CDR2 SVGEGT. Trimming stripped 5 bases from V and 7 bases from J, with 17 bases between. CDR3 coding DNA: TGTGCCAGCAGTAACCGGGGCCCCAGTGGCGGGGAGCTGTTTTTT. Its protein product is CASSNRGPSGGELFF.

This clonotype was counted ten times or more. J is TRBJ1-5 and V is TRBV6-1; 12 nucleotides line up with TRBD1. The V gene end was trimmed by 5 bases and the J gene end by 2 bases; junction bases not matched to a gene: 4. Germline loops: CDR1 MNHNS, CDR2 SASEGT. The CDR3 sequence is 16 residues long. The CDR3 is CASSWGTGGGNQPQHF. The CDR3 DNA reads TGTGCCAGCAGTTGGGGGACAGGGGGCGGCAATCAGCCCCAGCATTTT.

The gene calls are TRBV7-3 and TRBJ1-5; tentatively, D is TRBD1 (5 bases). The germline V gene encodes CDR1 SGHTA and CDR2 FQGTGA. The CDR3 covers 14 residues. Trimming pared 6 bases from V and 6 bases from J, leaving 15 bases between. This CDR3 is CASRGREKGQPQHF. The CDR3 DNA is TGTGCCAGCAGGGGCAGGGAAAAGGGTCAGCCCCAGCATTTT.

This clonotype was found many times. V is TRBV29-1 and J is TRBJ2-7; TRBD2 might be the D (6 bases). V lost 7 bases and J 3 bases, leaving 7 bases between the germline ends. The CDR3 is 10 amino acids. Germline loops: CDR1 SQVTM, CDR2 ANQGSEA. DNA of the CDR3: TGCAGCGCGGGGGACTACGAGCAGTACTTC. Translated, it gives CSAGDYEQYF.

This clonotype was counted at least ten times. The rearrangement uses TRBV15 and TRBJ2-7; D is unresolved. The V gene lost 0 bases and the J gene lost 2 bases, with 14 bases spanning the gap. The CDR3 extends over 16 amino acids. Germline CDR1 reads LNHNV; CDR2 reads YYDKDF (reference sequence). CDR3 amino acids: CATSRDRYTDTYEQYF. The CDR3 DNA sequence: TGTGCCACCAGCAGAGATCGTTATACGGATACCTACGAGCAGTACTTC.

V usage is TRBV2 and J usage is TRBJ1-2; D is ambiguous. The CDR3 consists of 16 residues. V lost 3 bases and J lost 4, with 18 bases in between. Germline loops: CDR1 SNHLY, CDR2 FYNNEI. CDR3: CASSDGVRLTVYGYTF. CDR3 DNA: TGTGCCAGCAGTGATGGCGTCAGATTAACGGTCTATGGCTACACCTTC.

Only a few counts were recorded for this clonotype. The gene calls are TRBV11-2 and TRBJ2-1, with TRBD2 matching 8 bases. With V trimmed by 6 bases and J by 8 bases, 9 bases remained unmatched. The CDR3 consists of 14 residues. CDR1 is SGHAT and CDR2 is FQNNGV in the germline V gene. DNA for the CDR3: TGTGCCAGCAGGTCCGAAGCGGGAGTCTATGAGCAGTTCTTC. It translates to CASRSEAGVYEQFF.

This clonotype turned up a few times. The chain combines TRBV3-1 with TRBJ1-2; possible D gene TRBD1, 6 bases. With 6 bases removed from V and 0 bases from J, the gap between germline ends came to 8 bases. The germline gives CDR1 LGHDT, CDR2 YNNKEL (reference sequence). This CDR3 spans 13 amino acids. Here the CDR3 DNA reads TGTGCCAGCAGGGGGGCCTCTAACTATGGCTACACCTTC. Translating it yields CASRGASNYGYTF. Full variable domain (remainder filled in from reference TRBV3-1 and TRBJ1-2): DTAVSQTPKYLVTQMGNDKSIKCEQNLGHDTMYWYKQDSKKFLKIMFSYNNKELIINETVPNRFSPKSPDKAHLNLHINSLELGDSAVYFCASRGASNYGYTFGSGTRLTVV.